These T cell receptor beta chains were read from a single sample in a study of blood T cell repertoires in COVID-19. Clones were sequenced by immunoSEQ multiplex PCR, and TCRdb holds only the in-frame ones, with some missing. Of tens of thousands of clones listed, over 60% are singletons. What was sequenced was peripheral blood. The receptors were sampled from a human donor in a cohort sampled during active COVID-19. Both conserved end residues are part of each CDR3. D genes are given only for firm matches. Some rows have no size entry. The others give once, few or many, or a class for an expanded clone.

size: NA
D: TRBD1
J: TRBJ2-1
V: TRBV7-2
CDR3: CASSFRDRGYNEQFF
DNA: TGTGCCAGCAGCTTTCGGGACAGGGGTTACAATGAGCAGTTCTTC

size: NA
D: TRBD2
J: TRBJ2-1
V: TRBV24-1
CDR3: CATSDSHREAEQFF
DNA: TGTGCCACCAGTGATTCGCATCGGGAGGCTGAGCAGTTCTTC

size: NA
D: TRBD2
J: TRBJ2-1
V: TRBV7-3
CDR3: CASSLASGRALNEQFF
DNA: TGTGCCAGCAGCTTAGCCAGCGGGAGGGCCCTCAATGAGCAGTTCTTC

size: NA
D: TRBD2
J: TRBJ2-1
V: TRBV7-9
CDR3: CASSLGTSGKGSYNEQFF
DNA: TGTGCCAGCAGCCTCGGGACTAGCGGGAAGGGCTCCTACAATGAGCAGTTCTTC

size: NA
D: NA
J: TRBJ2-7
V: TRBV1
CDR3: CTSSQVFGRGYEQYF
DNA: TGCACCAGCAGCCAAGTATTCGGCAGGGGATACGAGCAGTACTTC

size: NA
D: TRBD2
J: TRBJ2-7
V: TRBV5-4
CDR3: CASSLVLAGGQEQYF
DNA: TGTGCCAGCAGCTTGGTACTAGCGGGAGGTCAGGAGCAGTACTTC

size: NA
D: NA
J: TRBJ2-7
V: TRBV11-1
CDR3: CASSLSGNGIYEQYF
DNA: TGTGCCAGCAGCTTATCGGGGAACGGGATATACGAGCAGTACTTC

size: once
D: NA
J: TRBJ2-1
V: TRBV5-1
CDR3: CASSDWNPGKVEQFF
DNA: TGCGCCAGCAGTGATTGGAACCCCGGGAAGGTCGAGCAGTTCTTC

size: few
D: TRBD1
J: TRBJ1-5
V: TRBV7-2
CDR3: CASSQGQGPNQPQHF
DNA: TGTGCCAGCAGCCAAGGACAGGGCCCCAATCAGCCCCAGCATTTT

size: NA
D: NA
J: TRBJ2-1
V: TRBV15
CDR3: CATNGRSSSYNEQFF
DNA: TGTGCCACGAATGGGAGGTCAAGCTCCTACAATGAGCAGTTCTTC

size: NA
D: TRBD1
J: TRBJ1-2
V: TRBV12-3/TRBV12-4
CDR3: CASSLKGAGYTF
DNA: TGTGCCAGCAGCCTCAAGGGGGCGGGCTACACCTTC

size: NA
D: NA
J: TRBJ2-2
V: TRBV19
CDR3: CASRLDSPNTGELFF
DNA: TGTGCCAGTAGATTGGACTCACCGAACACCGGGGAGCTGTTTTTT

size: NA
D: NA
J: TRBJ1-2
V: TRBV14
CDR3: CASSRDLNYGYTF
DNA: TGTGCCAGCAGCCGCGATCTTAACTATGGCTACACCTTC

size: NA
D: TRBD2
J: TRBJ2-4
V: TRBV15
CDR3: CATSRGLAGSKNIQYF
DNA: TGTGCCACCAGCAGAGGTCTAGCGGGGTCCAAAAACATTCAGTACTTC

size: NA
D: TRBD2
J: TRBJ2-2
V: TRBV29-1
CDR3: CSVALLAGGRGGELFF
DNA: TGCAGCGTCGCACTCTTAGCGGGAGGGCGGGGCGGGGAGCTGTTTTTT

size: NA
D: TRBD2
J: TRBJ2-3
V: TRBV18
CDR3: CASSPTSSGITDTQYF
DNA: TGTGCCAGCTCACCGACTTCTAGCGGGATCACAGATACGCAGTATTTT

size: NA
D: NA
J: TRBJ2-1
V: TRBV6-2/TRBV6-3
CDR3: CASSPRNEQFF
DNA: TGTGCCAGCAGTCCGAGAAATGAGCAGTTCTTC